Sequencing of this T cell receptor beta chain was carried out in a study of cytomegalovirus exposure and HLA in healthy donors. General study findings and limits: Investigators reported over 150 TCR beta chains as tied to cytomegalovirus. Most TCR sequences proved rare, with some public TCRs found in many donors. The classifier reportedly diagnosed cytomegalovirus status with high specificity and sensitivity.

Data came from immunoSEQ multiplex PCR; TCRdb stores just in-frame clones and leaves some out. This sample has approximately 73,000 clones, with around 96% found just once. Germline V lookup: CDR1 SGHVS, CDR2 FQNEAQ. The ends were cut back, 1 base at V and 4 bases at J, with 13 bases in the middle. The CDR3 length is 15 residues. Comments on this clone: The target antigen is unknown.

Among the 100 to 150 subjects of the validation cohort, separate from the 666-subject first cohort, were the donors. Sequencing was carried out using PBMCs. V usage is TRBV7-8 and J usage is TRBJ1-2; a possible D gene is TRBD1 (6 bases). This TCR was recovered from a man aged 18-30 years in good health and CMV-seronegative. The CDR3 DNA follows: TGTGCCAGCAGCTTAGGTGATCGCAGGGGCTATGGCTACACCTTC. This translates into CASSLGDRRGYGYTF.